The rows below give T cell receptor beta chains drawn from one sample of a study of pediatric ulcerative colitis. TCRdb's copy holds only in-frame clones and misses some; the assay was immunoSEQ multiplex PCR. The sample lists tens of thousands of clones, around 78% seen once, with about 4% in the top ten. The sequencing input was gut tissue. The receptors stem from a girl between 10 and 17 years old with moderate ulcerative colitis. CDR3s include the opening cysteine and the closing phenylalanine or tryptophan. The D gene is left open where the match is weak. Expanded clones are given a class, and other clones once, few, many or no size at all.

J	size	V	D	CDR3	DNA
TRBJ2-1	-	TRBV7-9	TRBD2	CASSSRDREDNEQFF	TGTGCCAGCAGCTCCCGGGACCGGGAGGACAATGAGCAGTTCTTC
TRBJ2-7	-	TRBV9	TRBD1	CASSPRTGGYEQYF	TGTGCCAGCAGCCCGAGGACAGGGGGGTACGAGCAGTACTTC
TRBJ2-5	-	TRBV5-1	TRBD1	CASSGARQGRQETQYF	TGCGCCAGCAGCGGAGCCAGACAGGGCCGTCAAGAGACCCAGTACTTC
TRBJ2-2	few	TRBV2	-	CASSEGGLKTNTGELFF	TGTGCCAGCAGTGAAGGGGGACTTAAAACGAACACCGGGGAGCTGTTTTTT
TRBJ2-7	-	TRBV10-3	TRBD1	CAISESGDRGVDEQYF	TGTGCCATCAGTGAGTCAGGTGACAGGGGAGTCGACGAGCAGTACTTC
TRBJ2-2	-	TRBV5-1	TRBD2	CASSLAVVSSGRRAGELFF	TGCGCCAGCAGCTTGGCCGTAGTGTCTAGCGGGAGAAGAGCCGGGGAGCTGTTTTTT
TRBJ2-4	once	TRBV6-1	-	CASRALMDQNIQYF	TGTGCCAGCAGGGCCCTGATGGACCAAAACATTCAGTACTTC
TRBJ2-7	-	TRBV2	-	CASSLPSTGNHEQYF	TGTGCCAGCAGTCTTCCTTCCACAGGGAACCACGAGCAGTACTTC
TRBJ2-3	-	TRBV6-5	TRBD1	CASSSRTGGLRRF	TGTGCCAGCAGTTCCAGGACAGGGGGCCTGCGTCGTTTT
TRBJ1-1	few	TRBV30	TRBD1	CAWSATGGTEAFF	TGTGCCTGGAGTGCGACAGGGGGCACTGAAGCTTTCTTT
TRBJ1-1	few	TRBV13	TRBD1	CASSPRQGGSYTEAFF	TGTGCCAGCAGCCCTCGACAGGGAGGTTCGTACACTGAAGCTTTCTTT
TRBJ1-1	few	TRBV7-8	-	CASSLVGVNTEAFF	TGTGCCAGCAGCTTAGTAGGGGTGAACACTGAAGCTTTCTTT
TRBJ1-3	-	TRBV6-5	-	CASSYSSTGSGNTIYF	TGTGCCAGCAGTTACTCGAGTACAGGGTCCGGAAACACCATATATTTT
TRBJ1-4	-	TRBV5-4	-	CASSTAGNEKLFF	TGTGCCAGCAGCACCGCGGGTAATGAAAAACTGTTTTTT
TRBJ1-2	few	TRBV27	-	CASSDRQSSGYTF	TGTGCCAGCAGTGACCGACAGTCCTCTGGCTACACCTTC
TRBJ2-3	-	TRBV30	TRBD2	CAWSLTSGGTDTQYF	TGTGCCTGGAGTTTGACTAGCGGGGGCACAGATACGCAGTATTTT
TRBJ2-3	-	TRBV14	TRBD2	CASSQTAGGLLDTQYF	TGTGCCAGCAGCCAAACGGCGGGAGGATTATTGGATACGCAGTATTTT
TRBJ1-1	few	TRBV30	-	CAWMAEGRGTEAFF	TGTGCCTGGATGGCGGAGGGCAGGGGCACTGAAGCTTTCTTT
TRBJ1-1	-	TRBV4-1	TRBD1	CASSQEFPGWAGGSRDTEAFF	TGCGCCAGCAGCCAAGAGTTTCCCGGTTGGGCAGGGGGTTCGAGGGACACTGAAGCTTTCTTT
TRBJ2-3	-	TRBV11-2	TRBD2	CASSSGAGGTDTQYF	TGTGCCAGCAGCTCCGGGGCGGGAGGTACAGATACGCAGTATTTT
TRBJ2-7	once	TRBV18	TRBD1	CASSPDRYSSYEQYF	TGTGCCAGCTCACCGGACAGGTATAGCTCCTACGAGCAGTACTTC
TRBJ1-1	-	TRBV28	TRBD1	CASSLIGTGYLNTEAFF	TGTGCCAGCAGTTTGATCGGGACAGGGTACTTGAACACTGAAGCTTTCTTT
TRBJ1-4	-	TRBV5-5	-	CASTTGTQGNEKLFF	TGTGCCAGCACGACGGGTACACAGGGAAATGAAAAACTGTTTTTT
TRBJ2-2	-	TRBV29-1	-	CSVALDYTGELFF	TGCAGCGTTGCTCTGGACTACACCGGGGAGCTGTTTTTT
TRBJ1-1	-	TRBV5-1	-	CASSPTGNTEAFF	TGCGCCAGCAGCCCGACAGGGAACACTGAAGCTTTCTTT
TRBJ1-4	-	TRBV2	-	CASSWTLSPPGDNEKLFF	TGTGCCAGCAGCTGGACACTCTCTCCTCCCGGGGATAATGAAAAACTGTTTTTT
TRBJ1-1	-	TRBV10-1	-	CASKQLNTEAFF	TGCGCCAGCAAACAGTTGAACACTGAAGCTTTCTTT
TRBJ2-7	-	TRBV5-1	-	CASSAAPDYEQYF	TGCGCCAGCAGCGCTGCGCCGGACTACGAGCAGTACTTC